This TCR beta chain was documented in a study of a mutant IDH1 vaccine in newly diagnosed glioma. The overall study: Earlier care involved radiotherapy, temozolomide, or both, and the majority received both.

Some clones are missing from TCRdb's copy, which holds only in-frame ones; the method was immunoSEQ multiplex PCR. The table has tens of thousands of clones, approximately 89% seen once; the top ten hold approximately 10%. Trimming removed 5 bases from V and 4 bases from J, with 12 bases in between. Germline V CDR1 and CDR2: SGHRS, YFSETQ. The CDR3 runs 13 residues. Time point defined: baseline, week 1 (first vaccination visit). As for treatment: pre-vaccination baseline after standard-of-care therapy. This clonotype was sampled from a man between 25 and 39 years old with glioma. This specimen consisted of PBMCs, obtained from a glioma patient treated with radiotherapy, temozolomide or both. The chain couples TRBV5-1 to TRBJ1-1, with D tentatively TRBD1 (5 bases). In DNA, the CDR3 is TGCGCCAGCAGGTTGAGCGGGACCACTGAAGCTTTCTTT. Translating gives CASRLSGTTEAFF.